The T cell receptor beta chain described here comes from a study of blood T cell repertoires in COVID-19. Sequencing was performed with immunoSEQ multiplex PCR; in TCRdb, only in-frame clones are kept and a portion is missing. This table holds some 67,000 clones, around 87% found once. The TCR was taken from a man in his fifties or sixties with active COVID-19. The sequencing input was peripheral blood.

The CDR3 region is CASSLGRDTEAFF. The DNA for the CDR3 is TGTGCCAGCAGTTTAGGCAGGGACACTGAAGCTTTCTTT. This chain joins TRBV12-3 or TRBV12-4 and TRBJ1-1; D perhaps matches TRBD1 (5 bases). The CDR3 spans 13 residues. V lost 1 base, J lost 3 bases, and 6 bases lay in between.